This T cell receptor (beta chain) was recovered during a study of cytomegalovirus exposure and HLA in healthy donors. Trimming removed 4 bases at V and 3 bases at J, with 9 bases between. Germline V gene data show CDR1 as MNHEY and CDR2 as SVGAGI. This CDR3 region has 13 residues. General study results and limits: It was likely that a cluster of highly shared sequence variants was a sequencing artifact.

13 Jbeta primers and 60 Vbeta primers were used for the PCR. Profiled with immunoSEQ multiplex PCR; TCRdb holds only in-frame clones, not every one. This table lists about 20,000 clones. In the case of this clone: Its antigen is undetermined.

The sequenced sample was PBMCs. The rearrangement links TRBV6-5 to TRBJ1-1; no clear D gene. This receptor was taken from a man aged 60 to 69 in good health and CMV-seropositive. The CDR3 DNA is TGTGCCAGCAGTTCACAGTCGGACACTGAAGCTTTCTTT. It translates to CASSSQSDTEAFF.